The 8 T cell receptor beta chains given below trace back to one sample, sequenced in a study of regulatory T cells in long-lasting Graves disease. Combining iRepertoire HTBI primers with Arm-PCR of CDR3 regions, the authors built TCR beta libraries. Using its own MiXCR run on the multiplex PCR reads, TCRdb lists one record per CDR3 protein. In the table there are about 540,000 distinct CDR3 sequences, roughly 13% of which are singletons. As to time point: newly diagnosed GD, antithyroid drugs for less than 3 months. RNA extracted from PBMCs served as the sequencing template. These data were also reused for a study on T cells in Graves' hyperthyroidism and ophthalmopathy.

Sequencing used peripheral blood mononuclear cells (PBMCs), obtained at new diagnosis, from a patient treated with antithyroid drugs. All receptors derive from a man between 25 and 39 years old with Graves disease.

This clonotype has a count of ten or more. V is TRBV10-3 and J is TRBJ1-5, with 9 bases lining up with TRBD1. The junction had 11 bases not matched to a gene; V was cut back by 10 bases and J by 4 bases. Germline V CDR1 and CDR2: ENHRY, SYGVKD. The CDR3 covers 15 residues. The CDR3 here is CATLQTGTGNQPQHF. The CDR3 region has the DNA TGTGCCACGCTTCAAACCGGGACAGGGAATCAGCCCCAGCATTTT.

This clonotype was seen repeatedly, ten times or more. This rearrangement joins TRBV6-1 to TRBJ1-5; D remains unclear. From germline, CDR1 is MNHNS and CDR2 SASEGT. V was trimmed by 3 bases and J by 2 bases, leaving 8 bases between them. This CDR3 has 14 residues. The CDR3 region is CASSDQFGNQPQHF. CDR3 nucleotides: TGTGCCAGCAGTGATCAGTTTGGCAATCAGCCCCAGCATTTT.

Only a few counts were recorded for this clonotype. This rearrangement joins TRBV7-8 to TRBJ2-1, with TRBD2 matching 8 bases. V gave up 5 bases and J gave up 5 bases; unmatched junction bases: 11. This CDR3 spans 16 amino acids. Germline-derived CDR1 and CDR2 are SGHVS and FQNEAQ. CDR3 in DNA: TGTGCCAGCAGCACCCGGGGCGGGACTAGGCACAATGAGCAGTTCTTC. It is translated as CASSTRGGTRHNEQFF. The full variable domain, with the rest looked up from reference TRBV7-8 and TRBJ2-1, is GAGVSQSPRYKVAKRGQDVALRCDPISGHVSLFWYQQALGQGPEFLTYFQNEAQLDKSGLPSDRFFAERPEGSVSTLKIQRTQQEDSAVYLCASSTRGGTRHNEQFFGPGTRLTVL.

This clonotype was counted many times. The genes are TRBV28 and TRBJ2-5; a weak D match, TRBD1 (6 bases). Trimming stripped 2 bases from V and 9 bases from J, with 7 bases between. CDR1 is MDHEN and CDR2 is SYDVKM in the germline V gene. The CDR3 extends over 11 amino acids. In DNA, the CDR3 is TGTGCCAGCAGTTTAGCAGGGGCCCAGTACTTC. The encoded protein is CASSLAGAQYF.

This clonotype came up many times. V is TRBV10-1 and J is TRBJ2-7; D unresolved. The germline V gene has CDR1 WNHNN and CDR2 SYGVQD (reference sequence). The CDR3 runs to 15 residues. Trimming took off 5 bases at V and 0 bases at J, with 14 bases between the two ends. The CDR3 sequence is CASSRPYLSSYEQYF. The CDR3, as DNA: TGCGCCAGCAGTCGACCTTATCTCAGCTCCTACGAGCAGTACTTC.

This clonotype has at least ten counts. CDR3 protein: CASAGGSGDEQYF. The CDR3 DNA follows: TGTGCCAGCGCGGGGGGGTCCGGAGACGAGCAGTACTTC. The chain employs TRBV12-3 or TRBV12-4 and TRBJ2-7; 9 bases match TRBD2. With V trimmed by 8 bases and J by 5 bases, 7 bases remained unmatched. CDR3 length: 13 residues.

The chain has TRBV20-1 and TRBJ2-1, with 7 positions matching TRBD2. Germline V gives CDR1 DFQATT, CDR2 SNEGSKA (reference sequence). The V segment lost 2 bases and the J segment 7 bases; nucleotides outside the gene matches: 2. The CDR3 runs 12 residues. Here the CDR3 reads CSARPGGNEQFF. The CDR3 nucleotides read TGCAGTGCTAGACCGGGAGGTAATGAGCAGTTCTTC.

The table lists this clonotype with a few counts. The chain has TRBV6-2 or TRBV6-3 and TRBJ1-2, with no clear D. V lost 7 bases and J lost 0, with 6 bases in between. In germline, CDR1 is MNHEY, CDR2 SVGEGT. The CDR3 totals 12 residues. The DNA of the CDR3 is TGTGCCAGCAAAAACCCTAACTATGGCTACACCTTC. This translates into CASKNPNYGYTF.